Presented here are 26 T cell receptor beta chains from one specimen sequenced in a study of blood T cell repertoires in COVID-19. This table comes from immunoSEQ multiplex PCR, and its TCRdb copy is limited to in-frame clones, with some not included. Of 300,000 to 400,000 clones in the sample, about nine tenths were seen once. The material sequenced was peripheral blood. These receptors all come from a woman aged 70-85 years with COVID-19, enrolled during active disease.

The rearrangement links TRBV6-5 to TRBJ2-7; 9 bases match TRBD1. CDR1 and CDR2 from the germline V gene are MNHEY and SVGAGI. The CDR3 contains 14 residues. V was pared by 6 bases and J by 6 bases, with 9 bases of the junction left unmatched. This CDR3 reads CASSHPGTGSEQYF. The DNA for the CDR3 is TGTGCCAGCAGCCACCCCGGGACAGGGAGCGAGCAGTACTTC.

This clone was detected once. The J gene is TRBJ1-2, the V gene TRBV7-2; D unclear. CDR1 SGHTA and CDR2 FQGNSA come from the germline V gene. V lost 3 bases and J lost 3, with 14 bases in between. CDR3 length equals 15 residues. The CDR3 reads CASSLNWAGDYGYTF. The CDR3 bases are TGTGCCAGCAGCTTGAACTGGGCGGGAGACTATGGCTACACCTTC.

The chain joins TRBV7-2 to TRBJ2-3; unclear D gene. In germline, CDR1 is SGHTA, CDR2 FQGNSA. The CDR3 spans 17 residues. V lost 0 bases and J 0 bases, leaving 13 bases between the germline ends. CDR3 DNA: TGTGCCAGCAGCTTAGCACGTCTTACACCTAGCACAGATACGCAGTATTTT. As protein: CASSLARLTPSTDTQYF.

The V gene is TRBV2, the J gene TRBJ2-4, with 9 bases identical to TRBD1. V was clipped by 6 bases and J by 9 bases; unmatched bases: 12. Germline V lookup: CDR1 SNHLY, CDR2 FYNNEI. CDR3 length: 15 residues. CDR3 residues: CASRETTGGTGIQYF. In DNA form, the CDR3 reads TGTGCCAGCAGGGAAACAACAGGGGGCACAGGCATTCAGTACTTC.

This chain links TRBV5-1 with TRBJ1-6; D might be TRBD1 (5 bases). The CDR3 loop spans 15 amino acids. Germline CDR1 is SGHRS and CDR2 is YFSETQ. The ends were cut back, 0 bases at V and 6 bases at J, with 10 bases in the middle. The CDR3 nucleotides read TGCGCCAGCAGCTTGGCTTGGGGCCCTAATTCACCCCTCCACTTT. Its protein product is CASSLAWGPNSPLHF.

The count of this clone is one. This chain joins TRBV6-5 and TRBJ2-1, with a tentative D call TRBD1 (5 bases). Trimming removed 5 bases at V and 8 bases at J, with 13 bases between. The germline gives CDR1 MNHEY, CDR2 SVGAGI. The CDR3 contains 13 residues. The CDR3 sequence: CASSPGPYYEQFF. The CDR3 DNA follows: TGTGCCAGCAGTCCAGGGCCATATTATGAGCAGTTCTTC.

This chain joins TRBV27 and TRBJ2-3; D possibly corresponds to TRBD2 (6 bases). This CDR3 region has 14 residues. Germline CDR1 is MNHEY and CDR2 is SMNVEV (reference sequence). Trimming removed 8 bases from V and 4 bases from J, with 16 bases in between. The CDR3 loop reads CASLSFGGPDTQYF. The CDR3 DNA is TGTGCCAGCTTGTCTTTCGGAGGGCCAGATACGCAGTATTTT.

The V and J genes are TRBV19 and TRBJ1-1; D is ambiguous. Germline CDR1 is LNHDA and CDR2 is SQIVND (reference sequence). The CDR3 covers 14 residues. V lost 5 bases, J lost 2 bases, and 12 bases lay in between. CDR3 residues: CASSGEAYNTEAFF. CDR3 bases: TGTGCCAGTAGTGGGGAGGCCTATAACACTGAAGCTTTCTTT.

The count of this clone is one. V and J are TRBV18 and TRBJ1-3; a possible D gene is TRBD1 (5 bases). V lost 3 bases and J lost 0, with 12 bases in between. Looked up from germline, CDR1 is KGHSH and CDR2 is LQKENI. The CDR3 is 16 residues long. CDR3 DNA: TGTGCCAGCTCACCTTTAAAGGGGCCCTCTGGAAACACCATATATTTT. This sequence encodes CASSPLKGPSGNTIYF. Full variable domain (outside the CDR3, taken from reference TRBV18 and TRBJ1-3): NAGVMQNPRHLVRRRGQEARLRCSPMKGHSHVYWYRQLPEEGLKFMVYLQKENIIDESGMPKERFSAEFPKEGPSILRIQQVVRGDSAAYFCASSPLKGPSGNTIYFGEGSWLTVV.

This clone was seen once. The chain has TRBV9 and TRBJ1-3; D possibly corresponds to TRBD1 (5 bases). The germline gives CDR1 SGDLS, CDR2 YYNGEE. V lost 0 bases and J 5 bases, leaving 12 bases between the germline ends. The CDR3 is 15 amino acids. The CDR3 region is CASSVEDNRRNTIYF. The CDR3 DNA sequence: TGTGCCAGCAGCGTAGAGGATAACAGGAGAAACACCATATATTTT.

The chain recombines TRBV2 with TRBJ1-2; 8 nucleotides agree with TRBD1. Germline V CDR1 and CDR2: SNHLY, FYNNEI. This CDR3 is 12 amino acids long. V dropped 7 bases and J dropped 8; count of bases not matched to a gene: 6. The CDR3 loop reads CASTETGVGYTF. In nucleotides, the CDR3 is TGTGCCAGCACTGAGACAGGGGTCGGCTACACCTTC.

This clone was counted once. The V and J genes are TRBV2 and TRBJ1-2, with D tentatively TRBD1 (6 bases). This CDR3 has 14 amino acids. Germline V gene sequence: CDR1 SNHLY, CDR2 FYNNEI. Trimming removed 0 bases from V and 4 bases from J, with 9 bases in between. The CDR3 protein is CASSEARGSYGYTF. CDR3 coding DNA: TGTGCCAGCAGTGAAGCGAGGGGGTCCTATGGCTACACCTTC.

The V and J genes are TRBV7-2 and TRBJ2-7; TRBD1 matches 10 bases. CDR3 size: 14 residues. The V gene's germline CDR1 is SGHTA and CDR2 FQGNSA. Trimming cost V 5 bases and J 3 bases; bases outside gene matches: 4. This CDR3 reads CASSPGTGVYEQYF. The DNA of the CDR3 is TGTGCCAGCAGCCCCGGGACAGGGGTCTACGAGCAGTACTTC. The entire variable domain, with the rest obtained from reference TRBV7-2 and TRBJ2-7, is as follows: GAGVSQSPSNKVTEKGKDVELRCDPISGHTALYWYRQSLGQGLEFLIYFQGNSAPDKSGLPSDRFSAERTGGSVSTLTIQRTQQEDSAVYLCASSPGTGVYEQYFGPGTRLTVT.

CDR3 sequence: CASSPGRLNEAFF. The CDR3 nucleotides are TGTGCCAGCAGCCCGGGAAGGTTGAATGAAGCTTTCTTT. V usage is TRBV27 and J usage is TRBJ1-1; D not resolved. Germline CDR1 MNHEY, CDR2 SMNVEV (reference sequence). Deletions cut 6 bases from V and 7 bases from J, with 15 bases between. This CDR3 is built from 13 residues.

This clone was counted only a few times. This rearrangement joins TRBV5-1 to TRBJ2-1; D not certain. CDR3 length equals 11 residues. Germline V lookup: CDR1 SGHRS, CDR2 YFSETQ. V was trimmed by 3 bases and J by 4 bases, leaving 2 bases between them. This CDR3 is CASSSYNEQFF. The CDR3 nucleotides read TGCGCCAGCAGCTCATACAATGAGCAGTTCTTC.

This sequence joins TRBV5-6 and TRBJ2-1; 7 bases line up with TRBD2. The J segment lost 8 bases and the V segment lost 0 bases, leaving 5 bases of the junction unmatched. The germline gives CDR1 SGHDT, CDR2 YYEEEE. The CDR3 length is 14 residues. The CDR3 coding sequence is TGTGCCAGCAGCTTGGGCAGGGAGGGCGATGAGCAGTTCTTC. Its translation: CASSLGREGDEQFF.

V and J are TRBV27 and TRBJ2-7, with D uncertain. Per germline, CDR1 MNHEY and CDR2 SMNVEV (reference sequence). This CDR3 region has 13 residues. The V end lost 5 bases, the J end lost 3 bases, and 11 bases lay between the germline ends. Here the CDR3 DNA reads TGTGCCAGCAGTCCCGGGTTCTACTACGAGCAGTACTTC. Translated, it gives CASSPGFYYEQYF.

The V gene is TRBV7-9, the J gene TRBJ1-3; D is unresolved. CDR1 and CDR2 (germline): SEHNR, FQNEAQ (reference sequence). This CDR3 has 13 amino acids. Trimming took 1 base from V and 4 from J, leaving 5 bases between them. CDR3 sequence: CASSLGGGNTIYF. CDR3 bases: TGTGCCAGCAGCTTAGGAGGGGGAAACACCATATATTTT.

The chain recombines TRBV5-6 with TRBJ1-5, with D maybe TRBD1 (5 bases). CDR1 and CDR2 from the germline V gene are SGHDT and YYEEEE. The CDR3 has 14 residues. The V end was cut by 1 base, the J end by 4 bases, with 9 bases between. CDR3 loop: CASSLIGENQPQHF. DNA of the CDR3: TGTGCCAGCAGCTTGATAGGGGAAAATCAGCCCCAGCATTTT.

The chain is built from TRBV11-2 and TRBJ2-5; D may be TRBD1 (5 bases). V was shortened by 1 base and J by 1 base, with 10 bases between the two germline ends. Germline lookup yields CDR1 SGHAT and CDR2 FQNNGV. The CDR3 runs 15 residues. The CDR3 DNA reads as TGTGCCAGCAGCTTAGGGGTGGGGCCCCAAGAGACCCAGTACTTC. Translating it yields CASSLGVGPQETQYF. Combining the CDR3 with reference TRBV11-2 and TRBJ2-5 gives the whole variable domain EAGVAQSPRYKIIEKRQSVAFWCNPISGHATLYWYQQILGQGPKLLIQFQNNGVVDDSQLPKDRFSAERLKGVDSTLKIQPAKLEDSAVYLCASSLGVGPQETQYFGPGTRLLVL.

The genes are TRBV4-3 and TRBJ1-1, with D uncertain. The CDR3 sequence is 15 residues long. Germline V lookup: CDR1 LGHNA, CDR2 YSLEER. Between the trimmed V and J ends, which lost 0 bases and 4 bases, there was a span of 12 bases. The CDR3 region is CASSQDRRGVTEAFF. As DNA, the CDR3 is TGCGCCAGCAGCCAAGATCGTCGGGGTGTCACTGAAGCTTTCTTT.

V is TRBV4-3 and J is TRBJ1-6, with D possibly being TRBD1 (5 bases). The length of the CDR3 is 14 residues. Germline values: CDR1 LGHNA, CDR2 YSLEER. The V gene lost 3 bases and the J gene lost 5 bases, with 8 bases spanning the gap. In nucleotides, the CDR3 is TGCGCCAGCAGCCACAGGGCAAATAATTCACCCCTCCACTTT. Translating gives CASSHRANNSPLHF.

This clone was counted once. This rearrangement joins TRBV6-5 to TRBJ2-4, with 10 bases that match TRBD1. V was pared by 7 bases and J by 9 bases, with 9 bases of the junction left unmatched. Germline loops: CDR1 MNHEY, CDR2 SVGAGI. The CDR3 runs to 14 residues. CDR3 region: CASIAGTGEGIQYF. Written as DNA, the CDR3 is TGTGCCAGCATCGCCGGGACAGGGGAGGGCATTCAGTACTTC.

The V gene is TRBV7-9, the J gene TRBJ1-3; TRBD1 matches 9 bases. CDR1 and CDR2 from the germline V gene are SEHNR and FQNEAQ (reference sequence). The length of the CDR3 is 17 residues. V lost 5 bases to trimming and J lost 4 bases; unmatched junction nucleotides: 12. The CDR3 is CASSPRDRDQVGNTIYF. CDR3 bases: TGTGCCAGCAGCCCCCGGGACAGGGATCAGGTCGGAAACACCATATATTTT.

V gene TRBV11-2 combines with J gene TRBJ1-2; D perhaps matches TRBD1 (5 bases). V lost 0 bases, J lost 7 bases, and 9 bases lay in between. The germline CDR1 and CDR2 sequences are SGHAT and FQNNGV. This CDR3 region has 13 residues. DNA of the CDR3: TGTGCCAGCAGCTTAGACAGGGTGGGTGGCTACACCTTC. This translates into CASSLDRVGGYTF.

The genes are TRBV5-1 and TRBJ1-2, with a possible D match to TRBD1 (6 bases). Germline V lookup: CDR1 SGHRS, CDR2 YFSETQ. Trimming removed 0 bases from V and 7 bases from J, with 13 bases in between. This CDR3 spans 14 amino acids. The CDR3 nucleotides are TGCGCCAGCAGCTTGGATGGCGGGGGCCTTGGCTACACCTTC. It translates to CASSLDGGGLGYTF.